This is a list of T cell receptor beta chains from one sample in a study of OX40 agonist ivuxolimab in advanced cancers. Profiling relied on immunoSEQ multiplex PCR, and the TCRdb table lists in-frame clones only, not all of them. The sample carries roughly 80,000 clones, about 93% recorded once. Material: CD4+ or CD8+ T cells sorted from blood, obtained in a trial of the OX40 agonist ivuxolimab. The receptors originated from an adult with an advanced solid tumor such as melanoma, head and neck, liver or kidney cancer. CDR3s include the opening cysteine and the closing phenylalanine or tryptophan. D genes are given only for firm matches. Clone size is shown for a subset of rows, as once, few, many or a class of expanded clone.

d_gene,abundance,j_gene,v_gene,CDR3aa,CDR3nt
TRBD1,-,TRBJ2-5,TRBV7-9,CASSVRSGGLGRETQYF,TGTGCCAGCAGCGTAAGGTCAGGGGGTCTTGGTCGAGAGACCCAGTACTTC
-,-,TRBJ1-5,TRBV28,CASSLGWGRADQPQHF,TGTGCCAGCAGTTTAGGATGGGGGAGGGCGGATCAGCCCCAGCATTTT
-,-,TRBJ2-5,TRBV13,CASSLEREGEETQYF,TGTGCCAGCAGCTTAGAGAGGGAGGGGGAAGAGACCCAGTACTTC
-,-,TRBJ1-1,TRBV7-9,CASSLGTPNTEAFF,TGTGCCAGCAGCTTGGGTACACCGAACACTGAAGCTTTCTTT
-,-,TRBJ1-1,TRBV27,CASSSGGTEAFF,TGTGCCAGCAGTTCGGGGGGCACTGAAGCTTTCTTT
-,-,TRBJ2-2,TRBV4-1,CASSPETGRRELFF,TGCGCCAGCAGCCCAGAAACAGGGAGAAGGGAGCTGTTTTTT
-,few,TRBJ1-5,TRBV19,CASSIWLYSNQPQHF,TGTGCCAGTAGTATCTGGCTCTATAGCAATCAGCCCCAGCATTTT
-,-,TRBJ1-5,TRBV7-6,CASSLGGTVGSNQPQHF,TGTGCCAGCAGCTTGGGTGGGACGGTTGGGAGCAATCAGCCCCAGCATTTT
-,-,TRBJ2-1,TRBV28,CASSLVGSSYNEQFF,TGTGCCAGCAGTTTAGTTGGCAGCTCCTACAATGAGCAGTTCTTC
-,-,TRBJ1-1,TRBV29-1,CSVEKNTEAFF,TGCAGCGTTGAAAAGAACACTGAAGCTTTCTTT
-,-,TRBJ2-7,TRBV27,CASSLTSGEYSYEQYF,TGTGCCAGCAGTTTAACCTCGGGCGAGTACTCCTACGAGCAGTACTTC
-,-,TRBJ2-1,TRBV4-1,CASSLIGFSNEQFF,TGCGCCAGCAGCCTAATAGGGTTCTCTAATGAGCAGTTCTTC
-,-,TRBJ2-3,TRBV27,CASSPLPLTLTDTQYF,TGTGCCAGCAGTCCTCTACCCCTTACCCTCACAGATACGCAGTATTTT
-,-,TRBJ2-7,TRBV19,CASSIRDTYEQYF,TGTGCCAGTAGTATACGGGATACCTACGAGCAGTACTTC
TRBD1,-,TRBJ1-2,TRBV4-1,CASSQGQGGYGYTF,TGCGCCAGCAGCCAAGGACAGGGAGGCTATGGCTACACCTTC
TRBD2,-,TRBJ2-2,TRBV9,CASSVRIAGGPNTGELFF,TGTGCCAGCAGCGTACGAATAGCGGGAGGGCCGAACACCGGGGAGCTGTTTTTT
-,once,TRBJ2-1,TRBV12-5,CASGVGESWGNEQFF,TGTGCTAGTGGGGTAGGGGAGAGCTGGGGCAATGAGCAGTTCTTC
TRBD2,-,TRBJ2-1,TRBV4-1,CASSPDTTSGGDDEQFF,TGCGCCAGCAGCCCTGACACGACTAGCGGGGGGGATGATGAGCAGTTCTTC
-,-,TRBJ2-1,TRBV28,CASSPFSSYNEQFF,TGTGCCAGCAGTCCGTTCAGCTCCTACAATGAGCAGTTCTTC
TRBD2,-,TRBJ2-7,TRBV7-3,CASAPGTSGRGVTYEQYF,TGTGCCAGCGCGCCCGGGACTAGCGGGAGGGGGGTAACCTACGAGCAGTACTTC